These 11 T cell receptor beta chains were all obtained from the same sample, sequenced in a study of vaccination effects on CD4 cells after COVID-19. Antigen specificity for these receptors is unknown. Some clones are missing from TCRdb's copy, which holds only in-frame ones; the method was immunoSEQ multiplex PCR. The sample lists about 47,000 clones, 60% to 75% occurring once. The authors isolated CD4+ T cells after ten to eleven days of culture. Participants completed two doses of the BNT162b2 or mRNA-1273 vaccine. Sequenced material: CD4+ T cells from PBMCs cultured without peptide, taken after COVID-19 vaccination. These receptors originate from a human donor who received a COVID-19 vaccine.

This clone was found once. The chain links TRBV14 to TRBJ1-1; 7 positions match TRBD1. The CDR3 spans 13 residues. V gave up 3 bases and J gave up 4 bases; unmatched junction bases: 2. Germline CDR1 SGHDN, CDR2 FVKESK. The CDR3 reads CASSQYRGTEAFF. In nucleotides, the CDR3 is TGTGCCAGCAGCCAGTACAGGGGCACTGAAGCTTTCTTT.

This clone was detected a few times. V gene TRBV19 combines with J gene TRBJ1-2; TRBD1 matches at 8 bases. The germline gives CDR1 LNHDA, CDR2 SQIVND (reference sequence). The CDR3 extends over 13 amino acids. V lost 5 bases and J lost 4; bases outside the gene matches: 3. In nucleotides, the CDR3 is TGTGCCAGTAGTCGGACAGGGTTCTATGGCTACACCTTC. This translates into CASSRTGFYGYTF.

The rearrangement joins TRBV7-6 to TRBJ2-2; perhaps TRBD2 as D (5 bases). The CDR3 length is 16 residues. Germline V gives CDR1 SGHVS, CDR2 FNYEAQ. Trimming stripped 6 bases from V and 0 bases from J, with 14 bases between. The CDR3, as DNA: TGTGCCAGCAGTAGTACGACTAACCCGAACACCGGGGAGCTGTTTTTT. Translating gives CASSSTTNPNTGELFF.

This chain uses TRBV2 with TRBJ1-2; TRBD1 matches at 8 bases. The CDR3 has 15 residues. Germline CDR1 and CDR2: SNHLY and FYNNEI. Trimming at V came to 5 bases and at J to 8 bases, leaving 13 bases not matched to a gene. CDR3 loop: CASSPTGTGPFGYTF. The CDR3 DNA reads TGTGCCAGCAGTCCAACCGGGACAGGACCCTTCGGCTACACCTTC.

The V call is TRBV2, the J call TRBJ1-5; TRBD1 matches 9 bases. Germline assignment: CDR1 SNHLY and CDR2 FYNNEI. V lost 6 bases and J lost 7; bases outside the gene matches: 4. This CDR3 region has 13 residues. CDR3: CASSGQGRQPQHF. CDR3 sequence (DNA): TGTGCCAGCAGCGGACAGGGGAGACAGCCCCAGCATTTT.

This clone was seen just once. This chain connects TRBV6-1 to TRBJ1-2; D is unclear. Germline assignment: CDR1 MNHNS and CDR2 SASEGT. Trimming removed 2 bases at V and 8 bases at J, with 9 bases between. This CDR3 spans 12 amino acids. CDR3 protein: CASSELPRGYTF. In DNA, the CDR3 is TGTGCCAGCAGTGAACTCCCCCGGGGCTACACCTTC.

The chain carries TRBV10-3 and TRBJ2-1; TRBD1 aligns across 10 bases. Germline-derived CDR1 and CDR2 are ENHRY and SYGVKD. CDR3 length: 14 amino acids. Germline trimming cut 6 bases from V and 8 bases from J; bases unmatched to any gene: 7. The CDR3 nucleotides read TGTGCCATCAGCTTGGACAGGGGGTTTGATGAGCAGTTCTTC. Protein sequence: CAISLDRGFDEQFF.

The chain recombines TRBV6-5 with TRBJ1-6; D not resolved. CDR1 is MNHEY, CDR2 SVGAGI, per germline. Deletions cut 2 bases from V and 10 bases from J, with 6 bases between. The CDR3 totals 12 residues. This CDR3 reads CASSYPESPLHF. Here the CDR3 DNA reads TGTGCCAGCAGTTACCCGGAGTCACCCCTCCACTTT.

This chain's CDR3 is CASSQYLGETQYF. The CDR3 DNA reads as TGTGCCAGCAGCCAATATCTGGGGGAGACCCAGTACTTC. The chain recombines TRBV14 with TRBJ2-5; D call uncertain. V was shortened by 2 bases and J by 5 bases, with 9 bases between the two germline ends. The CDR3 totals 13 residues. CDR1 is SGHDN and CDR2 is FVKESK in the germline V gene.

The gene calls are TRBV27 and TRBJ1-4; TRBD1 matches 7 bases. CDR3 length: 16 residues. Per germline, CDR1 MNHEY and CDR2 SMNVEV (reference sequence). V gave up 6 bases and J gave up 7 bases; unmatched junction bases: 14. For the CDR3, the DNA is TGTGCCAGCAGAACTTATATTCGGACAGGTCGTGAAAAACTGTTTTTT. It translates to CASRTYIRTGREKLFF.

The J gene is TRBJ1-2, the V gene TRBV7-9; D is uncertain. Trimming removed 3 bases at V and 3 bases at J, with 8 bases between. Looked up from germline, CDR1 is SEHNR and CDR2 is FQNEAQ (reference sequence). The CDR3 loop spans 13 amino acids. The CDR3: CASSFPSDYGYTF. In nucleotides, the CDR3 is TGTGCCAGCAGCTTTCCATCCGACTATGGCTACACCTTC.